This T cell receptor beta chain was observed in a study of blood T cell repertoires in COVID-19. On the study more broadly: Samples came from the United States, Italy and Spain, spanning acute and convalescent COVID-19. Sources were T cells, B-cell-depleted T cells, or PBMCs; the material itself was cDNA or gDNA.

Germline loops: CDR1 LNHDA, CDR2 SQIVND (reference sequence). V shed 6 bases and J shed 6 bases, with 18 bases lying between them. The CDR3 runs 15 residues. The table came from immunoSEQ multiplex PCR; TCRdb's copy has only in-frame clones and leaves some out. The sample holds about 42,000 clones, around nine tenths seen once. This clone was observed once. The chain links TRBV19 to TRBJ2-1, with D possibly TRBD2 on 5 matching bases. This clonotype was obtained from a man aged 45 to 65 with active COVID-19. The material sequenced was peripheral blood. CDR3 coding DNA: TGTGCCAGTAGGCTGAGCGTGGGAGCCTCCAATGAGCAGTTCTTC. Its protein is CASRLSVGASNEQFF. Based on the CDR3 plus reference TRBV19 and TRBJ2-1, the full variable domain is DGGITQSPKYLFRKEGQNVTLSCEQNLNHDAMYWYRQDPGQGLRLIYYSQIVNDFQKGDIAEGYSVSREKKESFPLTVTSAQKNPTAFYLCASRLSVGASNEQFFGPGTRLTVL.